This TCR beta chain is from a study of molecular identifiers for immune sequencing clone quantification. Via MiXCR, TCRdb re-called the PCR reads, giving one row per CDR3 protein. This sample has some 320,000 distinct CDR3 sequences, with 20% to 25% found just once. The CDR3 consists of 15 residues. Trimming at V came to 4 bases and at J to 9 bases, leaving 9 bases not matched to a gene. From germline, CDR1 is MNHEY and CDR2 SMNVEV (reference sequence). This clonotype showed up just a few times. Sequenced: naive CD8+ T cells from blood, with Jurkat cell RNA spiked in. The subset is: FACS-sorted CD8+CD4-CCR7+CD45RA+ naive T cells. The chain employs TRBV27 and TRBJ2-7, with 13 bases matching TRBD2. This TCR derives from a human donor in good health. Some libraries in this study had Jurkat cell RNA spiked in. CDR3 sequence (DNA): TGTGCCAGCAGTTCGGGGACTAGCGGGGTCTCGGTGCAGTACTTC. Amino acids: CASSSGTSGVSVQYF.